This entry lists 10 T cell receptor beta chains sequenced from one sample in a study of human T cells and chemical hapten exposure. This sample's time point: pre-sensitization, week 0. Stated treatment: therapeutic diphenylcyclopropenone sensitization with weekly scalp DPC. TCRdb passed the RACE reads through MiXCR, listing each CDR3 protein once. The table has tens of thousands of distinct CDR3 sequences, 14% seen once. The specimen comprised whole blood, sampled in connection with sensitization to the hapten diphenylcyclopropenone (DPC). The receptors originated from a woman between 50 and 59 years old with alopecia areata. Some clones in this sample may be carry-over from other donors' samples.

The table lists this clonotype with many counts. The CDR3 loop is CASSKRTGDTEAFF. The DNA for the CDR3 is TGTGCCAGCAGCAAAAGGACAGGGGACACTGAAGCTTTCTTT. The rearrangement links TRBV7-2 to TRBJ1-1, with 9 bases fitting TRBD1. Trimming cost V 5 bases and J 3 bases; bases outside gene matches: 4. From germline, CDR1 is SGHTA and CDR2 FQGNSA. The CDR3 totals 14 residues.

This clonotype was seen only a few times. V and J are TRBV12-3 or TRBV12-4 and TRBJ2-5; TRBD2 is a possible D gene (6 bases). This CDR3 comprises 15 residues. Trimming took off 3 bases at V and 5 bases at J, with 16 bases between the two ends. The CDR3 sequence is CASSFEAGPRETQYF. In DNA form, the CDR3 reads TGTGCCAGCAGTTTCGAAGCGGGCCCTCGGGAGACCCAGTACTTC.

The chain has TRBV9 and TRBJ1-3; TRBD1 aligns across 8 bases. The CDR3 has 15 residues. Germline V CDR1 and CDR2: SGDLS, YYNGEE. J was trimmed by 4 bases and V by 3 bases; bases with no gene match: 6. The CDR3 nucleotides read TGTGCCAGCAGCGAGGGTGACAGGGGCGGAAACACCATATATTTT. Its translation: CASSEGDRGGNTIYF.

The V and J genes are TRBV7-6 and TRBJ1-3; the D is unclear. The ends were cut back, 2 bases at V and 2 bases at J, with 10 bases in the middle. The CDR3 contains 15 residues. Germline CDR1 SGHVS, CDR2 FNYEAQ. The CDR3 coding sequence is TGTGCCAGCAGCTTAAATGGGGTCCCTGGAAACACCATATATTTT. It is translated as CASSLNGVPGNTIYF.

The gene calls are TRBV6-6 and TRBJ2-1, with 10 bases identical to TRBD1. The CDR3 consists of 15 residues. After removal of 2 bases from V and 7 bases from J, the junction contained 5 bases not matched to a gene. CDR1 and CDR2 from the germline V gene are MNHNY and SVGAGI (reference sequence). CDR3 in amino acids: CASSYGGQGQNEQFF. The CDR3 DNA sequence: TGTGCCAGCAGTTACGGGGGACAGGGGCAGAATGAGCAGTTCTTC.

The sample holds a few counts of this clonotype. This chain uses TRBV5-1 with TRBJ2-5, with TRBD1 matching over 7 bases. This CDR3 spans 15 amino acids. The junction had 5 bases not matched to a gene; V was cut back by 1 base and J by 2 bases. CDR1 SGHRS and CDR2 YFSETQ come from the germline V gene. The CDR3 loop reads CASSLRDSKQETQYF. The CDR3 bases are TGCGCCAGCAGCTTGCGGGACAGCAAACAAGAGACCCAGTACTTC.

The chain joins TRBV30 to TRBJ1-5; TRBD1 is a possible D gene (6 bases). Looked up from germline, CDR1 is GTSNPN and CDR2 is SVGIG (reference sequence). With 1 base removed from V and 6 bases from J, the gap between germline ends came to 10 bases. This CDR3 has 13 amino acids. The CDR3 DNA reads TGTGCCTGGAGTGCCAACAGGGCTCAGCCCCAGCATTTT. This translates into CAWSANRAQPQHF.

This clonotype was detected a few times. V usage is TRBV21-1 and J usage is TRBJ2-3; the D call in the table, TRBD1, was not verified against the DNA. TRBV21-1 is given as a pseudogene. The CDR3 is 17 amino acids. The CDR3 DNA reads as TGTGCCAGCAGCAAAGACCCGGGAATGGTGAGCACAGATACGCAGTATTTT. It is translated as CASSKDPGMVSTDTQYF.

This clonotype was recorded a few times. The gene calls are TRBV7-2 and TRBJ2-5; maybe TRBD2 (5 bases). Germline loops: CDR1 SGHTA, CDR2 FQGNSA. The CDR3 spans 13 residues. Trimming took 5 bases from V and 5 from J, leaving 12 bases between them. CDR3 residues: CASSPERGETQYF. DNA for the CDR3: TGTGCCAGCAGCCCAGAACGCGGGGAGACCCAGTACTTC. The whole variable domain, filled in from reference TRBV7-2 and TRBJ2-5, reads GAGVSQSPSNKVTEKGKDVELRCDPISGHTALYWYRQSLGQGLEFLIYFQGNSAPDKSGLPSDRFSAERTGGSVSTLTIQRTQQEDSAVYLCASSPERGETQYFGPGTRLLVL.

The rearrangement uses TRBV20-1 and TRBJ2-2; D unresolved. V lost 2 bases to trimming and J lost 0 bases, with 4 bases between them. The CDR3 is made up of 13 amino acids. CDR1 is DFQATT, CDR2 SNEGSKA, per germline (reference sequence). In DNA form, the CDR3 reads TGCAGTGCTAGAACAGCGAACACCGGGGAGCTGTTTTTT. Translation: CSARTANTGELFF.